This T cell receptor (beta chain) stems from a study of CD8+CD57+ T cells in acquired aplastic anemia. Study-level background: Quantities of DNA derived from sorted CD4+ and CD8+ cells averaged roughly 3 ug.

The authors sequenced patients whose flow cytometry had shown CD8+CD57+ cell expansion. In all patients, the disease was severe acquired aplastic anemia. Prior therapy had not been administered to any patient at the time of blood sampling. General study results and limits: Roughly 29 was the count of CD8+ CDR3 sequences that patients shared with controls.

Germline values: CDR1 MGHDK, CDR2 SYGVNS. The CDR3 covers 15 residues. The V end lost 7 bases, the J end lost 5 bases, and 20 bases lay between the germline ends. Both TCR beta VDJ combination and CDR3 sequence profiling were carried out. Genomic DNA was the template for this profiling. Via MiXCR, TCRdb re-called the reads, giving one row per CDR3 protein. This table has about 200,000 distinct CDR3 sequences, approximately 65% appearing once. This clonotype was detected ten times or more. As yet, its antigen is unknown. The V gene is TRBV25-1, the J gene TRBJ2-5, with a tentative D call TRBD1 (6 bases). Source material: sorted CD4+, CD8+, or CD8+CD57+ T cells (not recorded which) from PBMCs. The TCR was taken from a human donor with aplastic anemia. The CDR3 sequence is CASTPPTGNGETQYF. The CDR3 nucleotides read TGTGCCAGCACCCCCCCTACAGGGAATGGGGAGACCCAGTACTTC.